This section outlines one T cell receptor (beta chain) sequence together with its context. One end of the junction is discordant with germline, which a read error may explain. How the authors handled the data: From reference gene primer amplification, estimates of nucleated cell counts were derived. Data came from immunoSEQ multiplex PCR; TCRdb stores just in-frame clones and leaves some out. For V, J and clone size, that table is used; D and trimming come from the DNA. The sample records around 320,000 clones, roughly 91% being singletons. These data are taken from a study of blood T cell repertoires in COVID-19. The receptor's source is a young woman with COVID-19, enrolled during active disease. Sequenced material: peripheral blood.

CDR3 sequence reads: CASSLEAGTIYF. The CDR3 region has the DNA TGTGCCAGCAGTTTAGAAGCAGGCACCATATATTTT. The chain combines TRBV11-2 with TRBJ1-3; no clear D. Looked up from germline, CDR1 is SGHAT and CDR2 is FQNNGV. The CDR3 runs 12 residues.